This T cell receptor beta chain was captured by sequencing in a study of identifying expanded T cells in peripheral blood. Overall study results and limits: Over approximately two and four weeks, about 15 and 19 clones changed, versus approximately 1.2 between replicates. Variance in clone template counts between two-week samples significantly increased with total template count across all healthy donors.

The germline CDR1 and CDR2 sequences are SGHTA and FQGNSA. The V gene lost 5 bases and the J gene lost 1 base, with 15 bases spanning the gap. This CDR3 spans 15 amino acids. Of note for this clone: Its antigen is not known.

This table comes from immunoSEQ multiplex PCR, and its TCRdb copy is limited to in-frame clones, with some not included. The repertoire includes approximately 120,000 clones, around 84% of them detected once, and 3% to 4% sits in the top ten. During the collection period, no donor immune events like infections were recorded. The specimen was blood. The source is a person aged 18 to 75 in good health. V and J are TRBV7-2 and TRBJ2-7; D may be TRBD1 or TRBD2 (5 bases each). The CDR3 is CASSTQSGASYEQYF. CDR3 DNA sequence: TGTGCCAGCAGCACACAGTCCGGGGCTTCCTACGAGCAGTACTTC.